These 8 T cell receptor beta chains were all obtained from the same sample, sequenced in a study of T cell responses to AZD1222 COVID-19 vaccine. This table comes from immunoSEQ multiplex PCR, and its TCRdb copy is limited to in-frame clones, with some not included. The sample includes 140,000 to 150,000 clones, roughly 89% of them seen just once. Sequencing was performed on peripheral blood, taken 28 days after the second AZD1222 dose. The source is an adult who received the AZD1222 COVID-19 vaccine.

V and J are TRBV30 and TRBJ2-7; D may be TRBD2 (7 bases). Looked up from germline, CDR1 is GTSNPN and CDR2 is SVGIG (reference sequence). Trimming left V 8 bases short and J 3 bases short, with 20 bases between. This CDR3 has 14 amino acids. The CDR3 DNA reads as TGTGCCATTTCAAGGGGGGGAGGTAGCTACGAGCAGTACTTC. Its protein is CAISRGGGSYEQYF.

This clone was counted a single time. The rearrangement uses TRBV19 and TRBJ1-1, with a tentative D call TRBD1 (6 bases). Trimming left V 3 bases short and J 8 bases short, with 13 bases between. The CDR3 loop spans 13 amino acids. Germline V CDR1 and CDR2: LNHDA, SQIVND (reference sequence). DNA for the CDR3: TGTGCCAGTAGTATTAGGGACAAGAAGGAAGCTTTCTTT. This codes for CASSIRDKKEAFF.

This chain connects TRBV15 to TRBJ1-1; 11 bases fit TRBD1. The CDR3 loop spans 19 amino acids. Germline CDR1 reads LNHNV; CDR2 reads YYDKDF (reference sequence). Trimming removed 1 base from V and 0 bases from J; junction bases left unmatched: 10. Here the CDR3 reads CATSRGGQGARELNTEAFF. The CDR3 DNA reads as TGTGCCACCAGCAGAGGTGGACAGGGGGCGCGGGAACTGAACACTGAAGCTTTCTTT. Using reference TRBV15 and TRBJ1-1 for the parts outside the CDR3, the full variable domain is DAMVIQNPRYQVTQFGKPVTLSCSQTLNHNVMYWYQQKSSQAPKLLFHYYDKDFNNEADTPDNFQSRRPNTSFCFLDIRSPGLGDTAMYLCATSRGGQGARELNTEAFFGQGTRLTVV.

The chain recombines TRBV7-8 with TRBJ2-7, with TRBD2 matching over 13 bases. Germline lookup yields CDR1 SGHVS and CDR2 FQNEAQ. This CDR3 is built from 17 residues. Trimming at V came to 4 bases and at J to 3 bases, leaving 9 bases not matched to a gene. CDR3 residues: CASSSQPGLAGRYEQYF. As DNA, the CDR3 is TGTGCCAGCAGCTCACAGCCGGGACTAGCGGGACGCTACGAGCAGTACTTC.

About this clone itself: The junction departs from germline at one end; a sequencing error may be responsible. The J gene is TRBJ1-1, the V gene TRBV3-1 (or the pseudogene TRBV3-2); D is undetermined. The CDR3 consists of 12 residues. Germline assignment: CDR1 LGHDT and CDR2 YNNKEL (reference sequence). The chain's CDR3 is CASSQADTEAFF. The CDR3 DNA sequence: TGTGCCAGCAGTCAAGCGGACACTGAAGCTTTCTTT.

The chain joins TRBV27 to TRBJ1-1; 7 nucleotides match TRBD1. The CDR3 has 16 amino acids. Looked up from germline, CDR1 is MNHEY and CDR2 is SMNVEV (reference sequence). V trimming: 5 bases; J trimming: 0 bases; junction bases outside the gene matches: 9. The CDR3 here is CASSRSMTGLNTEAFF. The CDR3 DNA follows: TGTGCCAGCAGTCGGTCCATGACAGGGCTGAACACTGAAGCTTTCTTT.

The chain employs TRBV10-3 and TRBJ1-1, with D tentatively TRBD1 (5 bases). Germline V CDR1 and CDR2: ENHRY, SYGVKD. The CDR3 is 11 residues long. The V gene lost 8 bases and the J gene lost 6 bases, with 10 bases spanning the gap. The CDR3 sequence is CAIRGGAEAFF. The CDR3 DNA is TGTGCCATCCGGGGAGGGGCTGAAGCTTTCTTT.

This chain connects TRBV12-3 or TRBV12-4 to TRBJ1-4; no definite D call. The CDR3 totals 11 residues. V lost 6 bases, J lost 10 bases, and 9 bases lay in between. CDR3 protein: CASRLAVKLFF. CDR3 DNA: TGTGCCAGCAGGCTAGCAGTAAAACTGTTTTTT.